A single T cell receptor (beta chain) is shown here with its context. Its specificity is unknown. Trimming removed 6 bases from V and 7 bases from J, with 7 bases in between. The CDR3 sequence is 11 residues long. Germline CDR1 is MDHEN and CDR2 is SYDVKM. A deep-level run was used for the assay. Template for every sorted-subset replicate PCR totaled roughly 200 ng DNA, approximately 30,000 T cell genomes. Some clones are missing from TCRdb's copy, which holds only in-frame ones; the method was immunoSEQ multiplex PCR. This repertoire shows some 1.4 million clones, approximately 97% found once; its top ten account for approximately 1.2%. This sample is drawn from a study of shared clonotypes between healthy human individuals. General study results and limits: Generally, naive subsets came out with larger estimated richness than memory subsets. Four donors held approximately 5% of naive CD4 clonotypes in common.

The chain recombines TRBV28 with TRBJ1-5; D not resolved. Sequenced input: naive CD4+ T cells sorted from blood. Subset here: CD45RA+ positively selected. This clonotype was sampled from a man under 40 in good health. The CDR3 protein is CASSHKQPQHF. CDR3 bases: TGTGCCAGCAGCCATAAACAGCCCCAGCATTTT.